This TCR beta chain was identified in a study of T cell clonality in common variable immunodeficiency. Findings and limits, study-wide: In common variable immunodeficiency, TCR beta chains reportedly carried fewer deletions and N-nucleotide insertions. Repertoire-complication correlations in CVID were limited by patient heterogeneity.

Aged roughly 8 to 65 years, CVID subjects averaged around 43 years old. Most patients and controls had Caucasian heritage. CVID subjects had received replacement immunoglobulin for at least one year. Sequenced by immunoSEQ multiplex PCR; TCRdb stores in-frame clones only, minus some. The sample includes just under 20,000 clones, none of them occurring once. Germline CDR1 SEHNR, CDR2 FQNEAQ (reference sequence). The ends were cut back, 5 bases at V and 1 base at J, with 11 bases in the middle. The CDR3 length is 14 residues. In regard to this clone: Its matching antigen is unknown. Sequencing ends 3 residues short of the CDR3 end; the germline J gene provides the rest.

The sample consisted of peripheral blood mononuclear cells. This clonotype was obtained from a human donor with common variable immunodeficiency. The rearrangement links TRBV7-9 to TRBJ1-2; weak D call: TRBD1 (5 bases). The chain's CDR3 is CASSEGFLNYGYTF. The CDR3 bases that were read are TGTGCCAGCAGCGAGGGGTTTCTTAACTATGGC.